The clone carrying this TCR beta chain was recorded once. As yet, its antigen is unknown. The data belong to a study of cytomegalovirus exposure and HLA in healthy donors. At the level of the study: The 120 validation repertoires were produced on the same platform as the approximately 620 repertoires of the first cohort. This was reported in a later analysis. Study results and caveats: A few CMV-associated chains were confirmed in vitro to be specific for CMV antigens. Subsequent analysis found a tendency for first-cohort TCR clusters to co-occur within the 95 to 150 validation repertoires.

Data came from immunoSEQ multiplex PCR; TCRdb stores just in-frame clones and leaves some out. The sample yields fewer than 90,000 clones, almost 97% seen once. The CDR3 has 15 residues. CDR1 and CDR2 from the germline V gene are GTSNPN and SVGIG (reference sequence). J lost 12 bases, V lost 0 bases, and 11 bases had no gene match. The TCR originated in a man in his late teens or twenties in good health and CMV-seropositive. The chain carries TRBV30 and TRBJ1-6; 7 bases match TRBD1. The material sequenced was PBMCs. The CDR3 region is CAWSVGFARDRPLHF. The CDR3 DNA reads as TGTGCCTGGAGTGTAGGGTTCGCAAGGGACAGACCCCTCCACTTT. Full variable domain (missing parts from reference TRBV30 and TRBJ1-6): SQTIHQWPATLVQPVGSPLSLECTVEGTSNPNLYWYRQAAGRGLQLLFYSVGIGQISSEVPQNLSASRPQDRQFILSSKKLLLSDSGFYLCAWSVGFARDRPLHFGNGTRLTVT.